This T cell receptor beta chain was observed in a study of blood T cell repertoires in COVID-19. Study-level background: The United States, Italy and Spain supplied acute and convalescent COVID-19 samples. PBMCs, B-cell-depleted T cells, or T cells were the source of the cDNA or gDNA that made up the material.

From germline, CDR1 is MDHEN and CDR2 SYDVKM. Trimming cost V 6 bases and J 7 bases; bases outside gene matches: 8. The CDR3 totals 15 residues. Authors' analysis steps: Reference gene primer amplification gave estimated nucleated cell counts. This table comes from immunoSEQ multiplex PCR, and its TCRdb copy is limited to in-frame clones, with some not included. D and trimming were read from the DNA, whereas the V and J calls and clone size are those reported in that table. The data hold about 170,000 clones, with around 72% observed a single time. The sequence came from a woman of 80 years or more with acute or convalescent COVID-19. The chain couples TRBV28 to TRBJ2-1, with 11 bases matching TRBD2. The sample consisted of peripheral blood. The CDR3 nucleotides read TGTGCCAGCAGACCCACTAGCGGGAGACGGAATGAGCAGTTCTTC. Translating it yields CASRPTSGRRNEQFF.